The T cell receptor beta chain described here comes from a study of technical replicates of blood from a few donors. Profiled with immunoSEQ multiplex PCR; TCRdb holds only in-frame clones, not every one. The sample yields around 98,000 clones, roughly 95% seen once. The CDR3 sequence is 14 residues long. With 6 bases removed from V and 2 bases from J, the gap between germline ends came to 14 bases. CDR1 SGHDN and CDR2 FVKESK come from the germline V gene. The receptor was derived from a human donor in good health. The chain uses TRBV14 and TRBJ2-7; D is perhaps TRBD2 (6 bases). The sequencing sample was made of T cells isolated from PBMCs. The CDR3 nucleotides are TGTGCCAGCAGTCGCGCGCGGGGAACCTACGAGCAGTACTTC. It yields the protein CASSRARGTYEQYF.